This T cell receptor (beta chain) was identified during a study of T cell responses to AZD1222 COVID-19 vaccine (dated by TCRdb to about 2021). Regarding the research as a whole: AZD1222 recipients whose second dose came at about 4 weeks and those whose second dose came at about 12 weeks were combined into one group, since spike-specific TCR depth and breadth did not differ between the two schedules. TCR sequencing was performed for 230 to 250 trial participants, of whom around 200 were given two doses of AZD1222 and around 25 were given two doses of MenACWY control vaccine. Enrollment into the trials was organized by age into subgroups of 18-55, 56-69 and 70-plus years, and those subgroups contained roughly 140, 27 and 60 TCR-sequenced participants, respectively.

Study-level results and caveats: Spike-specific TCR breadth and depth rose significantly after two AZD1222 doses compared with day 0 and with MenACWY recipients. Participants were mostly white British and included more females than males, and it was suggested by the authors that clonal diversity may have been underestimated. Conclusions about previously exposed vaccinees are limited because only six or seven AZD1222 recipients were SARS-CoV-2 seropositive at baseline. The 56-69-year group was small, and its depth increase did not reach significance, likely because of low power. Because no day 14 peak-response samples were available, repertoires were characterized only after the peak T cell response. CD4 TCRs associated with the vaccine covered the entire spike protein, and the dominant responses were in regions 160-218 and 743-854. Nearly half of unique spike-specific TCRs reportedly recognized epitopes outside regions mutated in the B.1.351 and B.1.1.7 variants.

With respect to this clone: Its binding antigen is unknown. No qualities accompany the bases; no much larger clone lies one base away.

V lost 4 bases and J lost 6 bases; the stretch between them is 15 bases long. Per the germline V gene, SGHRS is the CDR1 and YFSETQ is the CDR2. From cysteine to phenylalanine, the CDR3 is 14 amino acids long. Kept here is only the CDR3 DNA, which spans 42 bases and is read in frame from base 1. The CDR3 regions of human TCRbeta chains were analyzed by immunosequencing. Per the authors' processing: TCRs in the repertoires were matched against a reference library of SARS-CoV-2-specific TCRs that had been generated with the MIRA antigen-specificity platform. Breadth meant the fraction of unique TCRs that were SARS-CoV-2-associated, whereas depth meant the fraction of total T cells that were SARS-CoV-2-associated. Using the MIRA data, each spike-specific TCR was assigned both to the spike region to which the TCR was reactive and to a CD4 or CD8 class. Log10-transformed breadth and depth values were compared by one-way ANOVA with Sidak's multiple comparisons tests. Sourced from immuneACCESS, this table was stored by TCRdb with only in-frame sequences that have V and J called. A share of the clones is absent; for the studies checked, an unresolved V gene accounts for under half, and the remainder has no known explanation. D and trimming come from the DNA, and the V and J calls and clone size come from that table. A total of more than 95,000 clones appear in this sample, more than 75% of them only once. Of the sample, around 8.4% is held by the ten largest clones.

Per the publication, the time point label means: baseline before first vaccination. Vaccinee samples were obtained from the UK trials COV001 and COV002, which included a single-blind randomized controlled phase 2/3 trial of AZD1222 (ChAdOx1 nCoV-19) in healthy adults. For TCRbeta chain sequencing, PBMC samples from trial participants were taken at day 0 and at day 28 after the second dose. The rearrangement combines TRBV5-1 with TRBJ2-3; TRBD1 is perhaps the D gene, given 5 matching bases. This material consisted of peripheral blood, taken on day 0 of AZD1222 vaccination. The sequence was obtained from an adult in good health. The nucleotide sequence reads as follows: TGCGCCAGCAGCCCTCTCTCCCCAGGGGATACGCAGTATTTT. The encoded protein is CASSPLSPGDTQYF.